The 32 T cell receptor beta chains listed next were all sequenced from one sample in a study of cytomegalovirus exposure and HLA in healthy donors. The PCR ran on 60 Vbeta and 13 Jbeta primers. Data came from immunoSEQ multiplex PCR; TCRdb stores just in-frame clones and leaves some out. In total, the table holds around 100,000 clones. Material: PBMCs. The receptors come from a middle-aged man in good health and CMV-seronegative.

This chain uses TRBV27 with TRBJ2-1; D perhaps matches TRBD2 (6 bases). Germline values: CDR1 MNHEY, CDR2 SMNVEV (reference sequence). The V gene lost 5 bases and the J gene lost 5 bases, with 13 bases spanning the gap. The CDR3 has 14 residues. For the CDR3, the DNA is TGTGCCAGCAGTCCCGGGACTTCTAACAATGAGCAGTTCTTC. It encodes CASSPGTSNNEQFF.

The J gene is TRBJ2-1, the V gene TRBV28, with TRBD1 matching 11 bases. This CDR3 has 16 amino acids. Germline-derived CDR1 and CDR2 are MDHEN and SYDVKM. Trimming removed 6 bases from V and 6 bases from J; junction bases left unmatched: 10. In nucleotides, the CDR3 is TGTGCCAGCAGCCCGCACGGGACAGGGGGTAGCAATGAGCAGTTCTTC. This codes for CASSPHGTGGSNEQFF.

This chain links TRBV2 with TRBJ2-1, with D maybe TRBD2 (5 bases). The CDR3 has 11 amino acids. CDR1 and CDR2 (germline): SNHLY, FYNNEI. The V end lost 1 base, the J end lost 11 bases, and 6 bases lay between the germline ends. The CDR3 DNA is TGTGCCAGCAGTGAAGTCGGGAAGCAGTTCTTC. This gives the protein CASSEVGKQFF.

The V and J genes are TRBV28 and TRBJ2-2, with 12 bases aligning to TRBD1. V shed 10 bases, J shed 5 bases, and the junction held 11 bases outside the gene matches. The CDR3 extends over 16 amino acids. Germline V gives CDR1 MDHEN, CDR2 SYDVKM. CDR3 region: CATKGQGAIRTGELFF. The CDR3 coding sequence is TGTGCCACCAAGGGACAGGGGGCAATTCGAACCGGGGAGCTGTTTTTT.

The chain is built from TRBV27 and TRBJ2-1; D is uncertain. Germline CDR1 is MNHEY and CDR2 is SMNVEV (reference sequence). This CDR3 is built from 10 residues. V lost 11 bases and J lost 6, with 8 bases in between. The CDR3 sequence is CAAGGNEQFF. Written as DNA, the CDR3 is TGTGCCGCCGGCGGCAATGAGCAGTTCTTC.

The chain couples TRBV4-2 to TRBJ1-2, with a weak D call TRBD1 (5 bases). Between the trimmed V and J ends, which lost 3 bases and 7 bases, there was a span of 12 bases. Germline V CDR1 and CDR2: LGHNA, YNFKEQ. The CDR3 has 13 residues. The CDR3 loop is CASSQTRGSGYTF. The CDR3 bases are TGTGCCAGCAGCCAGACCCGGGGGAGTGGCTACACCTTC.

Here the CDR3 reads CASGPGRNQPQHF. The DNA of the CDR3 is TGTGCCAGCGGACCAGGGAGGAATCAGCCCCAGCATTTT. The chain links TRBV9 to TRBJ1-5, with D possibly matching TRBD1 (5 bases). CDR1 is SGDLS and CDR2 is YYNGEE in the germline V gene. V lost 7 bases and J lost 4, with 12 bases in between. This CDR3 contains 13 residues.

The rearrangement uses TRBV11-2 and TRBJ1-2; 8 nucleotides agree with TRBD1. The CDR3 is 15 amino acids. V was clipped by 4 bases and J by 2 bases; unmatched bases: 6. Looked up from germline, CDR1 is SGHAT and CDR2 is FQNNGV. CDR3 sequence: CASSSDAGGNYGYTF. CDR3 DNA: TGTGCCAGCAGCTCCGATGCAGGGGGCAACTATGGCTACACCTTC.

CDR3 nucleotide sequence: TGTGCCAGCAGTTCCAGACAGGTACCGGGTGGAGCTTTCTTT. This translates into CASSSRQVPGGAFF. The chain combines TRBV11-2 with TRBJ1-1, with D possibly TRBD1 on 6 matching bases. The CDR3 runs 14 residues. Looked up from germline, CDR1 is SGHAT and CDR2 is FQNNGV. Trimming shortened V by 6 bases and J by 10 bases, and 21 bases separated the two germline ends.

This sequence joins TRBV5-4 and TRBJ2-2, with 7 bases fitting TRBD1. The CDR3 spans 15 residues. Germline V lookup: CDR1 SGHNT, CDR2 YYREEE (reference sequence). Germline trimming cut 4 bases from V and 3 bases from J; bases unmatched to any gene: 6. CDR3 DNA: TGTGCCAGCAGCGGACAGGTGTCGGACACCGGGGAGCTGTTTTTT. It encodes CASSGQVSDTGELFF.

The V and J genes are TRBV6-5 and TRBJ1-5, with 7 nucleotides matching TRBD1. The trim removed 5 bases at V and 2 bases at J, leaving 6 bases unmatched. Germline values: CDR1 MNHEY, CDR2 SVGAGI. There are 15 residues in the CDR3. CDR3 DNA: TGTGCCAGCAGTCGAACAGGACAGGGCAATCAGCCCCAGCATTTT. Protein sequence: CASSRTGQGNQPQHF.

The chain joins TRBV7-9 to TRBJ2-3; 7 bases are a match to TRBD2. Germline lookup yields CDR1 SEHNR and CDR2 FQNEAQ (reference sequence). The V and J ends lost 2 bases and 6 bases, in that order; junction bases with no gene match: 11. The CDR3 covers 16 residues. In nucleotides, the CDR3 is TGTGCCAGCAGCTTAAGTAGTGGGAGGGCAGCCGATACGCAGTATTTT. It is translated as CASSLSSGRAADTQYF.

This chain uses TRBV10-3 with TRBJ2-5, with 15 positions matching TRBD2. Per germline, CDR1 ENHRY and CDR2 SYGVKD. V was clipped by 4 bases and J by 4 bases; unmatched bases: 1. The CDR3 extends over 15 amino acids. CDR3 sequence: CAISAGLAGGETQYF. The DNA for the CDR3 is TGTGCCATCAGTGCGGGACTAGCGGGAGGAGAGACCCAGTACTTC.

CDR3 bases: TGTGCCTGGAGTGTATGGGACAGGGGTAATTCACCCCTCCACTTT. Protein: CAWSVWDRGNSPLHF. The V gene is TRBV30, the J gene TRBJ1-6, with 10 bases that match TRBD1. The V segment lost 0 bases and the J segment 6 bases; nucleotides outside the gene matches: 2. CDR3 length equals 15 residues. Germline V lookup: CDR1 GTSNPN, CDR2 SVGIG (reference sequence).

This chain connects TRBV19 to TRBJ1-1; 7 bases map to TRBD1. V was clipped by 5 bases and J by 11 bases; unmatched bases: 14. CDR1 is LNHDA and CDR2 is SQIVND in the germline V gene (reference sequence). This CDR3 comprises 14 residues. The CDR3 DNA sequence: TGTGCCAGTAGTGTCTCGACAGGGTTAGGAGTCGCTTTCTTT. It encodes CASSVSTGLGVAFF.

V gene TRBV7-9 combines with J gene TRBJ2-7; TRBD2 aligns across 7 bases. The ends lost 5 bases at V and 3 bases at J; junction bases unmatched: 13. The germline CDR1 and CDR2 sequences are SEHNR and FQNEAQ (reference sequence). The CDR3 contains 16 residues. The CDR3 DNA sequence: TGTGCCAGCAGCCAGCGGGTAGCGGGCCAAGACTACGAGCAGTACTTC. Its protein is CASSQRVAGQDYEQYF. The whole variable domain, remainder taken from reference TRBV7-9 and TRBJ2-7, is DTGVSQNPRHKITKRGQNVTFRCDPISEHNRLYWYRQTLGQGPEFLTYFQNEAQLEKSRLLSDRFSAERPKGSFSTLEIQRTEQGDSAMYLCASSQRVAGQDYEQYFGPGTRLTVT.

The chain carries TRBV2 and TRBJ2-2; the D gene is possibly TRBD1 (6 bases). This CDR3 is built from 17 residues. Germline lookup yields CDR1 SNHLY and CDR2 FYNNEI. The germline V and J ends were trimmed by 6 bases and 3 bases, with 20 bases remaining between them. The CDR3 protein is CASSVPTGTGYTGELFF. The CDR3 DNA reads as TGTGCCAGCAGCGTACCAACAGGGACGGGCTACACCGGGGAGCTGTTTTTT.

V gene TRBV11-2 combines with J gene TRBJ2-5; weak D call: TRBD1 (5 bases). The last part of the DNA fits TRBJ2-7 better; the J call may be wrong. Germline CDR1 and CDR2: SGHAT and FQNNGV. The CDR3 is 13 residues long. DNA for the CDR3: TGTGCCAGCAGCCCAGACAGATTCTACGAGCAGTACTTC. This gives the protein CASSPDRFYEQYF.

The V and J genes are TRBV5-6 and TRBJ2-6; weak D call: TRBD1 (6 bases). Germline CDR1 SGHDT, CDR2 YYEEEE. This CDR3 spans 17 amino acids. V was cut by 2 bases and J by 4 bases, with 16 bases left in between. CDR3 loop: CASSLLRQGRGANVLTF. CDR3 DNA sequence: TGTGCCAGCAGCTTACTTCGCCAGGGGAGAGGGGCCAACGTCCTGACTTTC.

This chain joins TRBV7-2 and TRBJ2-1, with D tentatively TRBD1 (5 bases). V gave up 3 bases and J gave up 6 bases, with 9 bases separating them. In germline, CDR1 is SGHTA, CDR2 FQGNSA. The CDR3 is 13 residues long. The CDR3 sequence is CASSLAGRNEQFF. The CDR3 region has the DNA TGTGCCAGCAGCTTGGCAGGGCGCAATGAGCAGTTCTTC.

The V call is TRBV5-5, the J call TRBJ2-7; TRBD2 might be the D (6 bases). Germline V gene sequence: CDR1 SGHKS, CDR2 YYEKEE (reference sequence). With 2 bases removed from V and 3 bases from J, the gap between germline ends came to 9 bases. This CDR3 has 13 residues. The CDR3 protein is CASSFQGGYEQYF. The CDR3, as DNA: TGTGCCAGCAGCTTTCAGGGAGGCTACGAGCAGTACTTC.

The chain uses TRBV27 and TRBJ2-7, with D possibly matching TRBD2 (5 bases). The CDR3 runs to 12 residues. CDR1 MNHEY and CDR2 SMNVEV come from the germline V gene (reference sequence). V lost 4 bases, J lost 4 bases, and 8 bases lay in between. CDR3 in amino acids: CASSWTGYEQYF. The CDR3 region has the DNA TGTGCCAGCAGTTGGACGGGGTACGAGCAGTACTTC.

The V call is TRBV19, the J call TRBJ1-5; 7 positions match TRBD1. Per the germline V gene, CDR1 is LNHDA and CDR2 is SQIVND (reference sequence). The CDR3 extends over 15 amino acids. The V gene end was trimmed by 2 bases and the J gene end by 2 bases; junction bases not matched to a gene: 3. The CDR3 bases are TGTGCCAGTAGTATAACAGGGGATCGCAATCAGCCCCAGCATTTT. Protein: CASSITGDRNQPQHF.

The CDR3, as DNA: TGCGCCAGCAGTGGGGGTGGACTAGGAGTATACAATGAGCAGTTCTTC. Amino acids: CASSGGGLGVYNEQFF. V gene TRBV10-2 combines with J gene TRBJ2-1; 7 nucleotides agree with TRBD2. CDR3 length equals 16 residues. From germline, CDR1 is WSHSY and CDR2 SAAADI. Losses at the gene ends were 4 bases for V and 4 bases for J; bases not matched to a gene: 10.

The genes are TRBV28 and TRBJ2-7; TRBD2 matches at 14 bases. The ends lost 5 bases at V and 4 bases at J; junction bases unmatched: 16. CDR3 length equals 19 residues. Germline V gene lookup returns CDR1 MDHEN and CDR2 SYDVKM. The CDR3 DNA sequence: TGTGCCAGCAGTACCCAGGGACTAGCGGGAGTCTTTTTTAGGTACGAGCAGTACTTC. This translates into CASSTQGLAGVFFRYEQYF.

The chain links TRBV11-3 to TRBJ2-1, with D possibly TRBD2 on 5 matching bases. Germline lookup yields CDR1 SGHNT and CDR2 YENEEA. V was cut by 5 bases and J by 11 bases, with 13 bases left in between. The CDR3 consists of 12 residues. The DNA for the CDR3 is TGTGCCAGCAGCCGGACGGCGGGTCAGCAGTTCTTC. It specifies CASSRTAGQQFF.

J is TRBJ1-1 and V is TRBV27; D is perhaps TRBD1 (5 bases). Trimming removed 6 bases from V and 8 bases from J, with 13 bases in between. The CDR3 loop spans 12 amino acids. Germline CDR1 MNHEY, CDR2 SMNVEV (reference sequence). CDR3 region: CASRGLAGEAFF. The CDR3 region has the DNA TGTGCCAGCAGGGGGCTGGCCGGGGAAGCTTTCTTT.

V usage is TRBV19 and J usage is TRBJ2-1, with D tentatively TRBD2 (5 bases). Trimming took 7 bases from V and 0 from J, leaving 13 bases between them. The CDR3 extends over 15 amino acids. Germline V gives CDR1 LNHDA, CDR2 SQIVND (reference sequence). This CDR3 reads CASTGVASSYNEQFF. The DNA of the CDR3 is TGTGCCAGTACCGGGGTAGCCAGCTCCTACAATGAGCAGTTCTTC.

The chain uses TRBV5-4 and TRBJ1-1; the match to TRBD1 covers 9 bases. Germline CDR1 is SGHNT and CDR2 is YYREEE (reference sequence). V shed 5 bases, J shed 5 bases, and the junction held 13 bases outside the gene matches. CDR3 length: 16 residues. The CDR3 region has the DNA TGTGCCAGCAGTATCGGAGGGACAGGGAAATATACTGAAGCTTTCTTT. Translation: CASSIGGTGKYTEAFF.

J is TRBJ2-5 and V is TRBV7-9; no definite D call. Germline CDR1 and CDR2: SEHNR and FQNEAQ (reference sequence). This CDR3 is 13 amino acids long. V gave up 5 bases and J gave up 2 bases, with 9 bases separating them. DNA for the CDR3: TGTGCCAGCAGCCACCCGGTGCAAGAGACCCAGTACTTC. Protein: CASSHPVQETQYF. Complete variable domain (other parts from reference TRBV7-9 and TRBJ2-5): DTGVSQNPRHKITKRGQNVTFRCDPISEHNRLYWYRQTLGQGPEFLTYFQNEAQLEKSRLLSDRFSAERPKGSFSTLEIQRTEQGDSAMYLCASSHPVQETQYFGPGTRLLVL.

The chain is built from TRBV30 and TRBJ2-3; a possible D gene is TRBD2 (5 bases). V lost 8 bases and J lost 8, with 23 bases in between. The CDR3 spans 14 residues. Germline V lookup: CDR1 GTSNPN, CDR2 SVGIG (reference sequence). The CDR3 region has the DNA TGTGCCGGAAAGATATCAAGGACTGCGGGTACGCAGTATTTT. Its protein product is CAGKISRTAGTQYF. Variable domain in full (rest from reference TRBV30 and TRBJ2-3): SQTIHQWPATLVQPVGSPLSLECTVEGTSNPNLYWYRQAAGRGLQLLFYSVGIGQISSEVPQNLSASRPQDRQFILSSKKLLLSDSGFYLCAGKISRTAGTQYFGPGTRLTVL.

CDR3 sequence: CASSRLDRLTDTQYF. The CDR3 nucleotides are TGCGCCAGCAGCAGACTGGATAGGTTGACAGATACGCAGTATTTT. The chain links TRBV5-1 to TRBJ2-3; no clear D gene. Germline lookup yields CDR1 SGHRS and CDR2 YFSETQ. The length of the CDR3 is 15 residues. The ends were cut back, 4 bases at V and 3 bases at J, with 15 bases in the middle.